This entry describes one TCR beta chain. The V and J ends lost 3 bases and 0 bases, in that order; junction bases with no gene match: 11. CDR1 and CDR2 (germline): MNHNS, SASEGT. This CDR3 has 18 residues. How the authors handled the data: Counts of nucleated cells, estimated from reference gene primer amplification, were obtained. Some clones are missing from TCRdb's copy, which holds only in-frame ones; the method was immunoSEQ multiplex PCR. D and trimming come from the DNA, and the V and J calls and clone size come from that table. Of tens of thousands of clones detected, 88% appear once; the ten largest clones hold 11%. The sample originates from a study of blood T cell repertoires in COVID-19. Study-level information: Material from acute and convalescent COVID-19 was sourced from the United States, Italy and Spain. The cDNA or gDNA used as material had been derived from T cells, B-cell-depleted T cells, or PBMCs.

The V gene is TRBV6-1, the J gene TRBJ1-5; 7 bases are shared with TRBD1. This TCR derives from a man older than 75 with acute or convalescent COVID-19. The sample consisted of peripheral blood. The CDR3 region has the DNA TGTGCCAGCAGTGACCCACAGGGGAGCGGGTATAGCAATCAGCCCCAGCATTTT. This sequence encodes CASSDPQGSGYSNQPQHF.